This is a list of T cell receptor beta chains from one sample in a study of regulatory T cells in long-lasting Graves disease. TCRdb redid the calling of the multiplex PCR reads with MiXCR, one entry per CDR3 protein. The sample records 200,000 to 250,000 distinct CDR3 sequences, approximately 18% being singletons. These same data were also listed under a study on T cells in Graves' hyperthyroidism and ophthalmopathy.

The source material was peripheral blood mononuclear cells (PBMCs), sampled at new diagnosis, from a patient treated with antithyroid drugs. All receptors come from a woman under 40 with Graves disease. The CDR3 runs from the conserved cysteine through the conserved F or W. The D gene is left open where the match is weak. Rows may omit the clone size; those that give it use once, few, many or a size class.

TGCAGCGTTGAGGGGCGGAATAAGGCTACGCAGTATTTT	CSVEGRNKATQYF	few	TRBV29-1	TRBJ2-3	NA
TGTGCCAGCAGTTTGGGACAGGCAATGGGCACCGGGGAGCTGTTTTTT	CASSLGQAMGTGELFF	many	TRBV7-9	TRBJ2-2	TRBD1
TGTGCCAGCAGCTCCTCCCCCCCGCAGGGCTCTGGGGCCAACGTCCTGACTTTC	CASSSSPPQGSGANVLTF	few	TRBV5-5	TRBJ2-6	NA
TGTGCCAGCAGGGTGGGGGTTAGCCGGGGGACACTGAAAGCTTTCTTT	CASRVGVSRGTLKAFF	few	TRBV6-1	TRBJ1-1	NA
TGCAGCGTTGAAGCCACGATCGGGACAGGGCACAATGAGCAGTTCTTC	CSVEATIGTGHNEQFF	many	TRBV29-1	TRBJ2-1	TRBD1
TGTGCCAGTAGTACCGGACGGGAGGATATCAATGAGCAGTTCTTC	CASSTGREDINEQFF	many	TRBV19	TRBJ2-1	TRBD2
TGTGCCAGCAGTTCGGACAGGCTACTGAACACTGAAGCTTTCTTT	CASSSDRLLNTEAFF	many	TRBV6-5	TRBJ1-1	TRBD1
TGTGCTAGTGCCCCGACAGGGGGGGGGTATGGCTACACCTTC	CASAPTGGGYGYTF	NA	TRBV12-5	TRBJ1-2	TRBD1
TGTGCCAGCAGACAAAAGGGGATACCCTACGAGCAGTACTTC	CASRQKGIPYEQYF	many	TRBV25-1	TRBJ2-7	NA
TGTGCCAGCAGTGACCTAAGACTAGCTCAGTTCTTC	CASSDLRLAQFF	many	TRBV6-2/TRBV6-3	TRBJ2-1	TRBD2
TGTGCCAGTAGTAGAGAGGGTACAGGGGCCTACGAGCAGTACTTC	CASSREGTGAYEQYF	many	TRBV19	TRBJ2-7	TRBD1
TGCAGTGCCCCGCCTACCTTGAACACTGAAGCTTTCTTT	CSAPPTLNTEAFF	many	TRBV20-1	TRBJ1-1	NA
TGTGCCAGCAATACCCAGGTAGCGGGTGATACCGGGGAGCTGTTTTTT	CASNTQVAGDTGELFF	NA	TRBV28	TRBJ2-2	TRBD2
TGTGCCAGCAGTTTAAAGGGCCAGGGGGCAGATACGCAGTATTTT	CASSLKGQGADTQYF	many	TRBV28	TRBJ2-3	TRBD1
TGCGCCAGCAGCCAAGGGGCAAGCCGTCGAAACTATGGCTACACCTTC	CASSQGASRRNYGYTF	many	TRBV4-1	TRBJ1-2	NA
TGTGCCAGCAGTCCGTCAGCGGGAGGATGGGAGACCCAGTACTTC	CASSPSAGGWETQYF	NA	TRBV2	TRBJ2-5	TRBD2
TGTGCCAGCAGCTTGACCGGATACGAGCAGTACTTC	CASSLTGYEQYF	many	TRBV11-2	TRBJ2-7	NA
TGTGCCAGCAGTTACCTCCAGGGGGCTTCTGAAGCTTTCTTT	CASSYLQGASEAFF	few	TRBV6-2/TRBV6-3	TRBJ1-1	TRBD1
TGTGCCAGCAGTGAAGACCCATCAGGGAATCAGCCCCAGCATTTT	CASSEDPSGNQPQHF	many	TRBV6-1	TRBJ1-5	NA
TGTGCCAGCAGTTACTCGGGACAGGGGGCCTACGAGCAGTACTTC	CASSYSGQGAYEQYF	NA	TRBV6-5	TRBJ2-7	TRBD1
TGTGCCAGCAGCTCGTCAGGGGGGATGGTGACCCAGTACTTC	CASSSSGGMVTQYF	many	TRBV28	TRBJ2-5	NA
TGTGCCAGCAGCAATGCACGTACTAGCGGTCAAGAGACCCAGTACTTC	CASSNARTSGQETQYF	NA	TRBV11-2	TRBJ2-5	TRBD2
TGTGCCTGTGGACAGGGTCTTCTCTATGGCTACACCTTC	CACGQGLLYGYTF	once	TRBV2	TRBJ1-2	TRBD1
TGTGCCAGCAGTGAAGGACAGGGGACTACCTACAATGAGCAGTTCTTC	CASSEGQGTTYNEQFF	NA	TRBV6-4	TRBJ2-1	TRBD1
TGTGCCAGCTCACCGCTAGGACAGGCCTTTAACTATGGCTACACCTTC	CASSPLGQAFNYGYTF	NA	TRBV18	TRBJ1-2	TRBD1
TGTGCCAGCAGTGGCCGGGACAGGGGTTTGAACACTGAAGCTTTCTTT	CASSGRDRGLNTEAFF	few	TRBV25-1	TRBJ1-1	TRBD1
TGTGCCAGCAGTGAAGTAGCGGGGGCGTACACCGGGGAGCTGTTTTTT	CASSEVAGAYTGELFF	NA	TRBV25-1	TRBJ2-2	TRBD2
TGCAGCGTTGAAGGGTTTGACAGGGACACTGAAGCTTTCTTT	CSVEGFDRDTEAFF	many	TRBV29-1	TRBJ1-1	TRBD1
TGTGCCAGCAGTTACCCCTACCAAACTAGCGGGAGGGCCGAAGATACGCAGTATTTT	CASSYPYQTSGRAEDTQYF	NA	TRBV6-5	TRBJ2-3	TRBD2
TGTGCTAGTGGTTTGGTAATAGGGACAGGGGTCTACAATGAGCAGTTCTTC	CASGLVIGTGVYNEQFF	NA	TRBV12-5	TRBJ2-1	TRBD1
TGCGCCAGCAGTGAAGGACAGGGGGGTAAGAATACGCAGTATTTT	CASSEGQGGKNTQYF	many	TRBV10-1	TRBJ2-3	TRBD1
TGTGCCAGCCGTCTGGGAGGGAGGGCCGGTCAAGAGACCCAGTACTTC	CASRLGGRAGQETQYF	many	TRBV13	TRBJ2-5	TRBD2
TGTGCCAGCAGCTTTCAGTATCAGCAGTTCTTC	CASSFQYQQFF	NA	TRBV11-2	TRBJ2-1	NA
TGTGCCTGGAGCCGCCGGACAGGGAGGAATGAAGCTTTCTTT	CAWSRRTGRNEAFF	once	TRBV30	TRBJ1-1	TRBD1
TGTGCCATCAGCCGGACAGGGGCGGATTCACCCCTCCACTTT	CAISRTGADSPLHF	many	TRBV10-3	TRBJ1-6	TRBD1
TGTGCCAGCAGCTTTAGGGGAGGGAACACTGAAGCTTTCTTT	CASSFRGGNTEAFF	many	TRBV7-2	TRBJ1-1	NA
TGTGCCAGCACCCAGGGGGGCACAGATACGCAGTATTTT	CASTQGGTDTQYF	many	TRBV28	TRBJ2-3	TRBD1
TGTGCCAGCAGGAAGGCAGGGGGCCTGACTGAAGCTTTCTTT	CASRKAGGLTEAFF	few	TRBV4-2	TRBJ1-1	TRBD1
TGCAGTGCTTCGAGCGGGGGGGCGATCGAGACCCAGTACTTC	CSASSGGAIETQYF	NA	TRBV20-1	TRBJ2-5	TRBD2
TGTGCCAGCTCACCGAACGATATGGGTGCGGCTGGGGCCAACGTCCTGACTTTC	CASSPNDMGAAGANVLTF	few	TRBV18	TRBJ2-6	NA
TGCAGTGCTAGAGCCGATGGTGCCAAAAACATTCAGCACTTC	CSARADGAKNIQHF	few	TRBV20-1	TRBJ2-4	NA